The 10 T cell receptor beta chains reported below all come from one sample, sequenced in a study of blood T cell repertoires in COVID-19. Produced via immunoSEQ multiplex PCR; TCRdb's table is partial and in-frame only. The sample holds around 220,000 clones, 65% to 90% seen once. Sequenced material: peripheral blood. These receptors originate from a woman older than 75 with active or convalescent COVID-19.

The chain has TRBV19 and TRBJ1-2, with D possibly matching TRBD1 (6 bases). Per the germline V gene, CDR1 is LNHDA and CDR2 is SQIVND (reference sequence). The CDR3 totals 16 residues. The V and J ends lost 3 bases and 8 bases respectively, with 22 bases between them. In nucleotides, the CDR3 is TGTGCCAGTAGTATGTATGGACAGTCCCTATCTGGCGGCTACACCTTC. Its translation: CASSMYGQSLSGGYTF.

This clone was observed a few times. This chain joins TRBV5-5 and TRBJ2-7; unclear D gene. V dropped 2 bases and J dropped 2 bases, with 5 bases sitting between them. This CDR3 has 12 residues. Germline assignment: CDR1 SGHKS and CDR2 YYEKEE (reference sequence). The CDR3 region has the DNA TGTGCCAGCAGCTTCGGTCCCTACGAGCAGTACTTC. Residues: CASSFGPYEQYF.

The chain links TRBV19 to TRBJ1-4, with a possible D match to TRBD1 (5 bases). The CDR3 is 13 amino acids. The V end lost 6 bases, the J end lost 8 bases, and 13 bases lay between the germline ends. Germline values: CDR1 LNHDA, CDR2 SQIVND (reference sequence). The DNA of the CDR3 is TGTGCCAGTAGAGAAATTGCAGGGGAAAAACTGTTTTTT. Protein sequence: CASREIAGEKLFF.

The chain joins TRBV28 to TRBJ1-5, with D possibly TRBD1 on 5 matching bases. This CDR3 has 13 residues. V lost 5 bases, J lost 7 bases, and 12 bases lay in between. Germline CDR1 is MDHEN and CDR2 is SYDVKM. The CDR3 spells CASSTPDRQPQHF. For the CDR3, the DNA is TGTGCCAGCAGTACGCCCGACAGACAGCCCCAGCATTTT.

V is TRBV4-1 and J is TRBJ1-2; TRBD1 matches at 8 bases. The CDR3 covers 17 residues. J was trimmed by 4 bases and V by 1 base; bases with no gene match: 11. Germline lookup yields CDR1 MGHRA and CDR2 YSYEKL. The CDR3 region has the DNA TGCGCCAGCAGCCAAGTTTCAGTCAGGGGGCGACTCTATGGCTACACCTTC. Protein product: CASSQVSVRGRLYGYTF.

This clone appeared once. The chain is built from TRBV30 and TRBJ1-5; no reliable D call. From germline, CDR1 is GTSNPN and CDR2 SVGIG (reference sequence). The CDR3 spans 13 residues. V lost 0 bases to trimming and J lost 2 bases, with 5 bases between them. The CDR3 region has the DNA TGTGCCTGGAGTGTTGAGGGCAATCAGCCCCAGCATTTT. It specifies CAWSVEGNQPQHF.

V is TRBV28 and J is TRBJ2-4; TRBD1 might be the D (6 bases). Trimming cost V 6 bases and J 2 bases, with 14 bases left between them. From germline, CDR1 is MDHEN and CDR2 SYDVKM. The CDR3 is made up of 15 amino acids. The CDR3 loop is CASRQLDRSKNIQYF. For the CDR3, the DNA is TGTGCCAGCAGACAACTGGACAGATCCAAAAACATTCAGTACTTC.

This clone was found a few times. This chain links TRBV27 with TRBJ1-1, with unresolved D. The V end lost 4 bases, the J end lost 2 bases, and 11 bases lay between the germline ends. Germline values: CDR1 MNHEY, CDR2 SMNVEV (reference sequence). CDR3 size: 14 residues. For the CDR3, the DNA is TGTGCCAGCAGTTACGGGTCCATAAACACTGAAGCTTTCTTT. This codes for CASSYGSINTEAFF.

CDR3 residues: CASSQTGGYQETQYF. As DNA, the CDR3 is TGCGCCAGCAGCCAAACGGGGGGTTACCAAGAGACCCAGTACTTC. The V call is TRBV4-1, the J call TRBJ2-5; TRBD2 agrees at 7 bases. The CDR3 consists of 15 residues. CDR1 and CDR2 from the germline V gene are MGHRA and YSYEKL. J was trimmed by 0 bases and V by 2 bases; bases with no gene match: 3.

This clone occurred once. The V call is TRBV28, the J call TRBJ1-3, with D perhaps matching TRBD1 (6 bases). Germline CDR1 and CDR2: MDHEN and SYDVKM. The CDR3 spans 21 residues. Deletions cut 2 bases from V and 0 bases from J, with 26 bases between. CDR3 bases: TGTGCCAGCAGTTTACCCCTTGGGCAGGGGTCCTCGAAGAGCTCTGGAAACACCATATATTTT. It is translated as CASSLPLGQGSSKSSGNTIYF.